This TCR beta chain came from a study of post-analysis software for immune sequencing data. Looking at the study overall: Relapsing-remitting, secondary progressive and progressive-relapsing forms of multiple sclerosis all featured among disease courses.

In its sample, this clonotype was seen once. What it binds is unknown. General study findings and limits: Strong co-clustering by F measure linked samples that shared a preparation batch. Controls had significantly higher normalized Chao1 diversity than multiple sclerosis patients. Four or five TRBV segments, including TRBV5-6, TRBV5-1 and TRBV20-1, were more frequent in patients than controls.

Per germline, CDR1 SQVTM and CDR2 ANQGSEA. V was clipped by 4 bases and J by 3 bases, with 19 bases between them. This CDR3 has 15 residues. Every TCR beta cDNA library bore unique molecular identifiers. Researchers reported some 500,000 cDNA molecules coming from approximately 0.95 to 9.8 million T cells. MiXCR, run by TCRdb on the PCR reads, gives a single entry per CDR3 protein. The sample holds 350,000 to 500,000 distinct CDR3 sequences; 39% are singletons and the top ten take 7.5% to 8.5%. The sample taken for sequencing was blood. The clonotype comes from a girl aged 2-15 years with multiple sclerosis. The gene calls are TRBV29-1 and TRBJ2-7; D may be TRBD2 (6 bases). The DNA for the CDR3 is TGCAGCGTTGTGGAGGGTATGACCGGGAGCTACGAGCAGTACTTC. It encodes CSVVEGMTGSYEQYF.